Below, 16 T cell receptor beta chains from the same sample are listed, as sequenced in a study of early T cells in non-severe SARS-CoV-2 infection. MiXCR, applied by TCRdb to the 5' RACE reads, yields one record per CDR3 protein. The sample has about 30,000 distinct CDR3 sequences, about 5.7% seen once. Sequencing used whole blood. These receptors all stem from an adult who was a healthcare worker with PCR-confirmed SARS-CoV-2 infection or an uninfected control (not recorded which).

This clonotype was recorded at least ten times. The chain carries TRBV6-5 and TRBJ1-2; TRBD1 might be the D (6 bases). V shed 4 bases and J shed 4 bases, with 16 bases lying between them. The CDR3 contains 15 residues. The germline gives CDR1 MNHEY, CDR2 SVGAGI. CDR3 in amino acids: CASSSPETGRYGYTF. The CDR3 coding sequence is TGTGCCAGCAGTTCCCCGGAGACAGGTCGCTATGGCTACACCTTC.

The sample holds many counts of this clonotype. The chain joins TRBV11-2 to TRBJ2-4; D gene uncertain. From germline, CDR1 is SGHAT and CDR2 FQNNGV. This CDR3 contains 13 residues. Trimming shortened V by 2 bases and J by 8 bases, and 10 bases separated the two germline ends. The CDR3 DNA is TGTGCCAGCAGCTTACAAGAATGGGACATTCAGTACTTC. This gives the protein CASSLQEWDIQYF.

This clonotype was counted ten times or more. This chain links TRBV5-5 with TRBJ2-3; D possibly corresponds to TRBD1 (6 bases). This CDR3 has 17 residues. Germline V gene sequence: CDR1 SGHKS, CDR2 YYEKEE (reference sequence). V was pared by 0 bases and J by 0 bases, with 14 bases between. CDR3 amino acids: CASSLALAGQSTDTQYF. CDR3 coding DNA: TGTGCCAGCAGCTTGGCCCTAGCTGGACAGAGCACAGATACGCAGTATTTT. The variable domain in full, with the rest retrieved from reference TRBV5-5 and TRBJ2-3, is DAGVTQSPTHLIKTRGQQVTLRCSPISGHKSVSWYQQVLGQGPQFIFQYYEKEERGRGNFPDRFSARQFPNYSSELNVNALLLGDSALYLCASSLALAGQSTDTQYFGPGTRLTVL.

The genes are TRBV7-9 and TRBJ2-3; D uncertain. Trimming cost V 0 bases and J 4 bases, with 5 bases left between them. Germline V gene lookup returns CDR1 SEHNR and CDR2 FQNEAQ (reference sequence). This CDR3 region has 13 residues. The CDR3 here is CASSLASADTQYF. CDR3 nucleotide sequence: TGTGCCAGCAGCTTAGCCTCGGCAGATACGCAGTATTTT. Looking up the rest from reference TRBV7-9 and TRBJ2-3 gives the full variable domain: DTGVSQNPRHKITKRGQNVTFRCDPISEHNRLYWYRQTLGQGPEFLTYFQNEAQLEKSRLLSDRFSAERPKGSFSTLEIQRTEQGDSAMYLCASSLASADTQYFGPGTRLTVL.

At least ten counts were recorded for this clonotype. The chain combines TRBV12-2 with TRBJ2-7; TRBD1 reflects the table's D call only, with no check against the DNA. TRBV12-2 is assigned pseudogene status. The CDR3 sequence is 15 residues long. CDR3 sequence reads: CASRLGSGGAYEQYF. CDR3 sequence (DNA): TGTGCAAGTCGCTTAGGCTCCGGGGGGGCCTACGAGCAGTACTTC.

This sequence joins TRBV30 and TRBJ2-3; no clear D gene. The CDR3 contains 14 residues. Germline V gene data show CDR1 as GTSNPN and CDR2 as SVGIG (reference sequence). V lost 2 bases to trimming and J lost 2 bases, with 11 bases between them. The CDR3 sequence: CAWSIKGSTDTQYF. Here the CDR3 DNA reads TGTGCCTGGAGTATTAAAGGGTCCACAGATACGCAGTATTTT.

This clonotype has a handful of counts. V gene TRBV14 combines with J gene TRBJ2-1; the match to TRBD2 covers 11 bases. The V gene's germline CDR1 is SGHDN and CDR2 FVKESK. V was clipped by 5 bases and J by 4 bases; unmatched bases: 7. This CDR3 comprises 16 residues. The CDR3 sequence is CASSNLLAGDYNEQFF. The CDR3 DNA reads TGTGCCAGCAGCAACTTACTAGCGGGGGATTACAATGAGCAGTTCTTC.

As concerns this clonotype: Just one base apart from a much larger clone, this may be a read error. The chain uses TRBV28 and TRBJ2-3; D unclear. This CDR3 is 14 amino acids long. The V end was cut by 7 bases, the J end by 1 base, with 12 bases between. Germline V lookup: CDR1 MDHEN, CDR2 SYDVKM. The CDR3 nucleotides read TGTGCCAGCAATCCCTGGCAGGGCACAGATACGCAGTATTTT. Translated, it gives CASNPWQGTDTQYF.

This clonotype was seen repeatedly, ten times or more. This rearrangement joins TRBV9 to TRBJ2-2; 9 bases are shared with TRBD1. CDR3 length: 16 residues. CDR1 and CDR2 from the germline V gene are SGDLS and YYNGEE. Unmatched junction bases numbered 9, after V lost 4 bases and J lost 5 bases. This CDR3 is CASSYGTGRETGELFF. The CDR3 region has the DNA TGTGCCAGCAGCTACGGGACAGGGCGAGAGACCGGGGAGCTGTTTTTT.

This clonotype was detected many times. The chain combines TRBV12-3 or TRBV12-4 with TRBJ2-2, with D tentatively TRBD1 (5 bases). This CDR3 has 13 amino acids. The V and J ends lost 3 bases and 3 bases respectively, with 5 bases between them. CDR3 sequence (DNA): TGTGCCAGCAGTTTCAGGGACACCGGGGAGCTGTTTTTT. Translation: CASSFRDTGELFF.

The CDR3 DNA follows: TGTGCCAGCAGCTTAGTATCGTCAAATCGAGATACGCAGTATTTT. Translating gives CASSLVSSNRDTQYF. V and J are TRBV7-9 and TRBJ2-3; D is unresolved. Germline CDR1 SEHNR, CDR2 FQNEAQ (reference sequence). This CDR3 has 15 amino acids. Trimming stripped 1 base from V and 5 bases from J, with 13 bases between.

This clonotype was counted between two and nine times. This chain links TRBV30 with TRBJ1-1, with D unclear. The V gene's germline CDR1 is GTSNPN and CDR2 SVGIG (reference sequence). With 0 bases removed from V and 8 bases from J, the gap between germline ends came to 16 bases. The CDR3 consists of 14 residues. CDR3 amino acids: CAWSVGGFPNEAFF. In nucleotides, the CDR3 is TGTGCCTGGAGTGTCGGAGGGTTTCCTAACGAAGCTTTCTTT.

This clonotype occurred many times. The chain has TRBV6-1 and TRBJ2-5, with 9 bases lining up with TRBD2. The germline V gene encodes CDR1 MNHNS and CDR2 SASEGT. The ends lost 4 bases at V and 4 bases at J; junction bases unmatched: 4. This CDR3 has 14 amino acids. The DNA for the CDR3 is TGTGCCAGCAGTGGGCAGGGACTAGCAGAGACCCAGTACTTC. It encodes CASSGQGLAETQYF.

This clonotype occurred many times. This chain joins TRBV28 and TRBJ1-1; D remains unclear. Trimming removed 5 bases at V and 5 bases at J, with 9 bases between. This CDR3 is built from 12 residues. Germline values: CDR1 MDHEN, CDR2 SYDVKM. The CDR3 sequence: CASSHYWTEAFF. Here the CDR3 DNA reads TGTGCCAGCAGTCATTATTGGACTGAAGCTTTCTTT.

There are many counts of this clonotype. This chain uses TRBV30 with TRBJ2-3, with D perhaps matching TRBD2 (6 bases). The CDR3 has 13 residues. Germline V gene sequence: CDR1 GTSNPN, CDR2 SVGIG (reference sequence). The V end was cut by 2 bases, the J end by 0 bases, with 6 bases between. The CDR3 sequence: CAWSRGSTDTQYF. In DNA form, the CDR3 reads TGTGCCTGGAGTCGGGGGAGCACAGATACGCAGTATTTT.

This clonotype was detected ten times or more. The chain recombines TRBV20-1 with TRBJ2-7; TRBD1 might be the D (5 bases). This CDR3 region has 15 residues. Trimming cost V 5 bases and J 0 bases, with 17 bases left between them. Germline CDR1 DFQATT, CDR2 SNEGSKA (reference sequence). The CDR3 spells CSAQGGIRHSYEQYF. CDR3 DNA sequence: TGCAGTGCTCAGGGCGGAATCAGGCACTCCTACGAGCAGTACTTC.